These 9 T cell receptor beta chains were all obtained from the same sample, sequenced in a study of blood T cells in healthy people across ages. Then a second PCR, running roughly 7 to 11 cycles, was carried out with a sample-barcoded 5' primer and a J-beta primer mix. MiXCR, run by TCRdb on the 5' RACE reads, gives a single entry per CDR3 protein. The sample comprises approximately 810,000 distinct CDR3 sequences, 29% of which are singletons, and around 15% rests with the top ten. Material: blood. Source of these receptors: an elderly woman in good health.

In this sample, this clonotype turned up many times. The chain is built from TRBV10-1 and TRBJ2-3, with 9 bases lining up with TRBD2. CDR3 length: 15 residues. The ends lost 4 bases at V and 4 bases at J; junction bases unmatched: 6. Germline V CDR1 and CDR2: WNHNN, SYGVQD (reference sequence). CDR3 sequence reads: CASSAKRGVADTQYF. CDR3 sequence (DNA): TGCGCCAGCAGTGCAAAGCGGGGGGTCGCAGATACGCAGTATTTT.

In its sample, this clonotype was seen many times. The chain links TRBV29-1 to TRBJ1-2, with unresolved D. This CDR3 is 13 amino acids long. The V gene lost 6 bases and the J gene lost 3 bases, with 14 bases spanning the gap. Germline V gene lookup returns CDR1 SQVTM and CDR2 ANQGSEA. The CDR3 DNA reads TGCAGCGTCGCATCCGCTTGGGACTATGGCTACACCTTC. Translation: CSVASAWDYGYTF.

The CDR3: CASIPGTGPYGYTF. The CDR3 DNA sequence: TGTGCCAGCATCCCAGGGACAGGTCCCTATGGCTACACCTTC. V and J are TRBV7-2 and TRBJ1-2; 8 nucleotides line up with TRBD1. V shed 7 bases and J 4 bases; nucleotides not matched to a gene: 8. Germline values: CDR1 SGHTA, CDR2 FQGNSA. The CDR3 has 14 residues.

This clonotype occurred many times. The chain joins TRBV6-1 to TRBJ2-1; D may be TRBD1 (5 bases). V shed 5 bases and J shed 2 bases, with 22 bases lying between them. The CDR3 has 18 amino acids. Looked up from germline, CDR1 is MNHNS and CDR2 is SASEGT. CDR3 sequence (DNA): TGTGCCAGCAGTCCTAAAATTCGGAACAGGAGTCCCTACAATGAGCAGTTCTTC. Translating it yields CASSPKIRNRSPYNEQFF.

The gene calls are TRBV2 and TRBJ1-2; 9 bases are a match to TRBD1. Losses at the gene ends were 5 bases for V and 5 bases for J; bases not matched to a gene: 6. Germline V lookup: CDR1 SNHLY, CDR2 FYNNEI. The CDR3 consists of 14 residues. In DNA form, the CDR3 reads TGTGCCAGCAGTCTACAGGGGGCGCGATATGGCTACACCTTC. This translates into CASSLQGARYGYTF.

The table lists this clonotype with a few counts. This clone may be a read error of a much larger clone one base away. The chain couples TRBV6-1 to TRBJ2-5; the D gene could be TRBD1 or TRBD2 (5 bases each). Germline CDR1 is MNHNS and CDR2 is SASEGT. This CDR3 has 15 residues. V was cut by 10 bases and J by 11 bases, with 29 bases left in between. CDR3 in amino acids: CATGANGDPPIEQYF. DNA of the CDR3: TGTGCCACCGGGGCAAATGGGGACCCACCAATTGAGCAGTACTTC.

On this clonotype: This clone may be a read error of a much larger clone one base away. This chain links TRBV6-5 with TRBJ2-1, with 8 bases matching TRBD1. The CDR3 consists of 15 residues. Germline CDR1 reads MNHEY; CDR2 reads SVGAGI. CDR3 nucleotides: TGTGCCAGCAGTTACGGTAGGACAGGGAACAATGAGCAGGTCTTC. Its translation: CASSYGRTGNNEQVF.

This clonotype showed up just a few times. The CDR3 loop is CSAPVQGIKNTEAFF. DNA for the CDR3: TGCAGTGCTCCGGTACAGGGAATCAAGAACACTGAAGCTTTCTTT. The V call is TRBV20-1, the J call TRBJ1-1; D possibly corresponds to TRBD1 (6 bases). This CDR3 comprises 15 residues. The V gene lost 5 bases and the J gene lost 1 base, with 17 bases spanning the gap. Germline CDR1 and CDR2: DFQATT and SNEGSKA (reference sequence).

The gene calls are TRBV10-3 and TRBJ1-1; 7 nucleotides align to TRBD1. CDR1 is ENHRY, CDR2 SYGVKD, per germline. CDR3 length: 14 amino acids. Trimming took 6 bases from V and 4 from J; bases not matched to a gene: 8. The DNA for the CDR3 is TGTGCCATCAGGGAATTGGGGGACAGCACTGAAGCTTTCTTT. This sequence encodes CAIRELGDSTEAFF.